A selection of T cell receptor beta chains follows, all from one sample in a study of shared clonotypes between healthy human individuals. Clones were read by immunoSEQ multiplex PCR, and TCRdb kept only the in-frame ones, dropping some. In the table there are some 690,000 clones, roughly 91% of which are singletons. Sequenced material: memory CD8+ T cells from PBMCs. The source is a man younger than 30 in good health. Some clones in this sample may be carry-over from other donors' samples. The conserved cysteine and the conserved F or W are not part of the CDR3 here. The order of the fields is V gene, J gene, CDR3 protein.

V gene: TRBV21-1; J gene: TRBJ2-1; CDR3 protein: ASSKEVMRAGYNEQF
V gene: TRBV7-9; J gene: TRBJ2-3; CDR3 protein: ASSPRSGVPDTQY
V gene: TRBV7-6; J gene: TRBJ2-1; CDR3 protein: ASSRLAPLSYNEQF
V gene: TRBV29-1; J gene: TRBJ2-1; CDR3 protein: SVGPGTHSYNEQF
V gene: TRBV27; J gene: TRBJ1-4; CDR3 protein: ASSLSWGAHNEKLF
V gene: TRBV11-2; J gene: TRBJ2-1; CDR3 protein: ASSFVPDNEQF
V gene: TRBV11-3; J gene: TRBJ2-3; CDR3 protein: ASSLGGVGPIATQY
V gene: TRBV7-2; J gene: TRBJ2-7; CDR3 protein: ASGSHEQY
V gene: TRBV6-5; J gene: TRBJ2-1; CDR3 protein: ASSYGAVRDFNEQF
V gene: TRBV6-5; J gene: TRBJ2-1; CDR3 protein: ASSLGAEQF
V gene: TRBV9; J gene: TRBJ2-1; CDR3 protein: ASSPQRTTTFEQF
V gene: TRBV14; J gene: TRBJ2-7; CDR3 protein: ASSDVAVGPQY
V gene: TRBV28; J gene: TRBJ2-7; CDR3 protein: ASSPNSGLEGLKEQY
V gene: TRBV28; J gene: TRBJ2-4; CDR3 protein: ASSSHEQDKAAKNIQY
V gene: TRBV5-6; J gene: TRBJ2-1; CDR3 protein: ASSLPRSRLLDEQF
V gene: TRBV6-1; J gene: TRBJ2-7; CDR3 protein: ASSESSRSYEQY
V gene: TRBV27; J gene: TRBJ2-5; CDR3 protein: ASSFLAFQETQY
V gene: TRBV14; J gene: TRBJ2-6; CDR3 protein: ASSQMGANVLT
V gene: TRBV28; J gene: TRBJ2-2; CDR3 protein: ASSFPRGELF
V gene: TRBV11-3; J gene: TRBJ2-1; CDR3 protein: ASKQFTGGRSYNEQF
V gene: TRBV5-1; J gene: TRBJ1-4; CDR3 protein: ASSSDSAEKLF
V gene: TRBV2; J gene: TRBJ2-1; CDR3 protein: ASSVGGRAANEQF